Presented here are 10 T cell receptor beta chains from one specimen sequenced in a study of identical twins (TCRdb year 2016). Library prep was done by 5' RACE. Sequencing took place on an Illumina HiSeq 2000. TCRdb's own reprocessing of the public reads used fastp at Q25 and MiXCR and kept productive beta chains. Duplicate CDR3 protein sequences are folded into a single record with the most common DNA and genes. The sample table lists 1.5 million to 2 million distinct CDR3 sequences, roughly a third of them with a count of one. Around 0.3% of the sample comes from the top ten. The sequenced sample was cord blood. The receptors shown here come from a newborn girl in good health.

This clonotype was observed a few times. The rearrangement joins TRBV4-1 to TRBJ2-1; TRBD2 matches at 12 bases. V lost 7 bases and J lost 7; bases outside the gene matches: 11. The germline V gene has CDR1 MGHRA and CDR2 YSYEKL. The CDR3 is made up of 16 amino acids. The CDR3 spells CASIGFLAGGRNEQFF. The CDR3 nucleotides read TGCGCCAGCATTGGGTTCCTAGCGGGGGGGCGGAATGAGCAGTTCTTC.

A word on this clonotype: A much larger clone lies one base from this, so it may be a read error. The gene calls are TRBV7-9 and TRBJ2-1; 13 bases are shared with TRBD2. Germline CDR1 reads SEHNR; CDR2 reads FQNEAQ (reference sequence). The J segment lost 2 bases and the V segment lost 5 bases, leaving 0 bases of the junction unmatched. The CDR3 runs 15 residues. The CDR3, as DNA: TGTGCCAGCAGCACTAGCGGGAGGGCCTACAATGAGCAGTTCTTC. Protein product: CASSTSGRAYNEQFF. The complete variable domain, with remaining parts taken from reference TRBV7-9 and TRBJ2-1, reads DTGVSQNPRHKITKRGQNVTFRCDPISEHNRLYWYRQTLGQGPEFLTYFQNEAQLEKSRLLSDRFSAERPKGSFSTLEIQRTEQGDSAMYLCASSTSGRAYNEQFFGPGTRLTVL.

For the CDR3, the DNA is TGTGCCAGCAGTTACTCGAATATGCCGGCGGGTCGGCAGTTCTTC. Translated: CASSYSNMPAGRQFF. This chain joins TRBV6-5 and TRBJ2-4, with D tentatively TRBD2 (5 bases). The end of the DNA is better explained by TRBJ2-1, so the J call may be wrong. This CDR3 contains 15 residues. Looked up from germline, CDR1 is MNHEY and CDR2 is SVGAGI.

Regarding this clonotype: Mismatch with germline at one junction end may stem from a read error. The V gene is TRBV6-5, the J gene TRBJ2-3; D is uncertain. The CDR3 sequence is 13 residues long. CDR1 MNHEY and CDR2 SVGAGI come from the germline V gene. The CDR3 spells CASKARSTDTRYF. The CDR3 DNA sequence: TGTGCCAGCAAGGCCAGGAGCACAGATACGCGGTATTTT.

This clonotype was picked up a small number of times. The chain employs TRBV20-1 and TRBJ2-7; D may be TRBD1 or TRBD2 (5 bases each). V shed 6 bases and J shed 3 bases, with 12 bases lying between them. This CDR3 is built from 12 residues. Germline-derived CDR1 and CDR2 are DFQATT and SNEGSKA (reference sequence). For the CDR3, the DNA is TGCAGTGCGCCCGGGACCGTCTACGAGCAGTACTTC. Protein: CSAPGTVYEQYF.

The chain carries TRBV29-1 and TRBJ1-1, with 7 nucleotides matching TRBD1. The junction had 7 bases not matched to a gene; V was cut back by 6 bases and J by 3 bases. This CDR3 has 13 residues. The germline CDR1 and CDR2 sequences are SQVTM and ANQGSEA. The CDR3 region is CSVRGQLDTEAFF. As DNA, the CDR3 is TGCAGCGTGCGGGGACAGCTGGACACTGAAGCTTTCTTT.

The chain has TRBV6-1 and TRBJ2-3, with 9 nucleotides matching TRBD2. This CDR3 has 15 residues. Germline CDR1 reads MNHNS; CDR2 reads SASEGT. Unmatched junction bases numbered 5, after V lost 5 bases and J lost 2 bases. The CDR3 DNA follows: TGTGCCAGCAGTTTAGCGGGGGCCGCCACAGATACGCAGTATTTT. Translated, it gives CASSLAGAATDTQYF.

The CDR3 loop is CASSFRDPYEQYF. Written as DNA, the CDR3 is TGTGCCAGCAGCTTCCGGGACCCCTACGAGCAGTACTTC. This chain joins TRBV7-2 and TRBJ2-4; D could derive from TRBD1 or TRBD2 (5 bases each). The end of the DNA aligns better with TRBJ2-7, so the J call may be wrong. In germline, CDR1 is SGHTA, CDR2 FQGNSA. This CDR3 comprises 13 residues.

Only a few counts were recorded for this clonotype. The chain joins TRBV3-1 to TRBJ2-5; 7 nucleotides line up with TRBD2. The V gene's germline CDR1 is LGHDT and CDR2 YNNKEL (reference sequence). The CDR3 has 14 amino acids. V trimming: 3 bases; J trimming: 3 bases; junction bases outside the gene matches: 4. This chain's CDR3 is CASSHSLAEETQYF. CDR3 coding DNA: TGTGCCAGCAGCCATAGCCTAGCGGAAGAGACCCAGTACTTC.

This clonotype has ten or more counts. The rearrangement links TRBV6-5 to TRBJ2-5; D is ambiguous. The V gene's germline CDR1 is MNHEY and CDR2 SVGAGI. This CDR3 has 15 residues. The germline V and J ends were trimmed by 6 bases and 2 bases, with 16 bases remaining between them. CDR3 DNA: TGTGCCAGCAGCTTACATGGCAGACGGCAAGAGACCCAGTACTTC. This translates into CASSLHGRRQETQYF.